The 17 T cell receptor beta chains below come from one sample, sequenced in a study of neurological immune-mediated disorders. TCRdb ran MiXCR on the 5' RACE reads and lists one entry per CDR3 protein. The sample yields 15,000 or so distinct CDR3 sequences, approximately 14% seen once. Sequences were obtained from PBMCs. Receptors originate from a man in his 60s with HTLV-1-associated myelopathy (HAM/TSP).

There are many counts of this clonotype. The CDR3 DNA is TGTGCCAGCTCACCCACGCTTCAGGCGGGGGGGGACTTTTTTGACACTGAAGCTTTCTTT. Translating gives CASSPTLQAGGDFFDTEAFF. This sequence joins TRBV18 and TRBJ1-1; maybe TRBD1 (5 bases). The CDR3 has 20 residues. The germline V and J ends were trimmed by 3 bases and 3 bases, with 29 bases remaining between them. CDR1 KGHSH and CDR2 LQKENI come from the germline V gene.

The rearrangement uses TRBV20-1 and TRBJ2-3, with 8 bases that match TRBD2. In germline, CDR1 is DFQATT, CDR2 SNEGSKA (reference sequence). V lost 3 bases, J lost 4 bases, and 6 bases stayed unmatched. The CDR3 spans 14 residues. CDR3 DNA: TGCAGTGCTAGTAGCGGGGATAGCGCAGATACGCAGTATTTT. Its protein is CSASSGDSADTQYF.

This clonotype is labeled as medium-sized. The chain links TRBV2 to TRBJ1-6; TRBD1 is a possible D gene (6 bases). Germline-derived CDR1 and CDR2 are SNHLY and FYNNEI. This CDR3 has 14 residues. The V end lost 7 bases, the J end lost 5 bases, and 12 bases lay between the germline ends. The CDR3 reads CASKLQGDNSPLHF. The CDR3, as DNA: TGTGCCAGCAAGTTACAGGGTGATAATTCACCCCTCCACTTT.

The sample holds many counts of this clonotype. The rearrangement joins TRBV5-1 to TRBJ1-1, with D possibly matching TRBD1 (5 bases). V shed 0 bases and J shed 1 base, with 19 bases lying between them. The CDR3 totals 18 residues. Per germline, CDR1 SGHRS and CDR2 YFSETQ. The CDR3 DNA sequence: TGCGCCAGCAGCTTGGTATTGAGAGGGAGAGGGACGAACACTGAAGCTTTCTTT. Encoded protein: CASSLVLRGRGTNTEAFF.

Ten or more counts support this clonotype. The chain employs TRBV5-1 and TRBJ1-2; D not certain. Germline V gene lookup returns CDR1 SGHRS and CDR2 YFSETQ. The CDR3 spans 13 residues. V lost 0 bases, J lost 4 bases, and 7 bases lay in between. CDR3 in DNA: TGCGCCAGCAGCTTGGATGCGGTCTATGGCTACACCTTC. This encodes CASSLDAVYGYTF.

This clonotype has a handful of counts. The CDR3 nucleotides read TGTGCCAGCAGCACCGGCAGGGTCTACACCTTC. Encoded protein: CASSTGRVYTF. The chain recombines TRBV5-6 with TRBJ1-2; D possibly corresponds to TRBD1 (5 bases). The V end was cut by 4 bases, the J end by 10 bases, with 11 bases between. Germline CDR1 reads SGHDT; CDR2 reads YYEEEE. The CDR3 has 11 amino acids. The variable domain in full, completed from reference TRBV5-6 and TRBJ1-2, reads DAGVTQSPTHLIKTRGQQVTLRCSPKSGHDTVSWYQQALGQGPQFIFQYYEEEERQRGNFPDRFSGHQFPNYSSELNVNALLLGDSALYLCASSTGRVYTFGSGTRLTVV.

At least ten counts were recorded for this clonotype. The chain has TRBV5-1 and TRBJ2-3; D is unclear. From germline, CDR1 is SGHRS and CDR2 YFSETQ. V gave up 0 bases and J gave up 1 base, with 6 bases separating them. The CDR3 length is 14 residues. The CDR3 sequence is CASSLVAGTDTQYF. In DNA form, the CDR3 reads TGCGCCAGCAGCTTGGTAGCTGGCACAGATACGCAGTATTTT. The variable domain in full, completed from reference TRBV5-1 and TRBJ2-3, reads KAGVTQTPRYLIKTRGQQVTLSCSPISGHRSVSWYQQTPGQGLQFLFEYFSETQRNKGNFPGRFSGRQFSNSRSEMNVSTLELGDSALYLCASSLVAGTDTQYFGPGTRLTVL.

This clonotype came up many times. CDR3 sequence: CASSPRTGDDYTF. DNA for the CDR3: TGTGCCAGCAGTCCTCGGACAGGGGATGACTACACCTTC. The V gene is TRBV7-2, the J gene TRBJ1-2, with 9 bases that match TRBD1. The trim removed 6 bases at V and 10 bases at J, leaving 9 bases unmatched. Germline assignment: CDR1 SGHTA and CDR2 FQGNSA. The CDR3 runs to 13 residues.

This clonotype was recorded at least ten times. The genes are TRBV5-1 and TRBJ2-5; D is perhaps TRBD2 (6 bases). The CDR3 runs 14 residues. Trimming left V 1 base short and J 3 bases short, with 10 bases between. CDR1 SGHRS and CDR2 YFSETQ come from the germline V gene. DNA of the CDR3: TGCGCCAGCAGCTTGTATGGAGGGGAAGAGACCCAGTACTTC. Protein product: CASSLYGGEETQYF.

This clonotype was detected many times. V usage is TRBV4-1 and J usage is TRBJ2-3; weak D call: TRBD2 (6 bases). Germline CDR1 reads MGHRA; CDR2 reads YSYEKL. The CDR3 length is 14 residues. V lost 3 bases and J lost 2, with 9 bases in between. CDR3 DNA sequence: TGCGCCAGCAGCCAGACTAGTACCACAGATACGCAGTATTTT. This gives the protein CASSQTSTTDTQYF.

This clonotype has ten or more counts. This rearrangement joins TRBV5-1 to TRBJ1-5, with TRBD1 as a possible D gene (5 bases). V was trimmed by 4 bases and J by 0 bases, leaving 11 bases between them. The CDR3 runs to 15 residues. Germline CDR1 reads SGHRS; CDR2 reads YFSETQ. The CDR3 DNA follows: TGCGCCAGCAGCCCGGGGACCGATAGCAATCAGCCCCAGCATTTT. Translated: CASSPGTDSNQPQHF.

This clonotype has ten or more counts. The chain uses TRBV12-3 or TRBV12-4 and TRBJ1-6; D call uncertain. V dropped 6 bases and J dropped 7 bases, with 10 bases sitting between them. This CDR3 is 13 amino acids long. The CDR3 DNA is TGTGCCAGCAGCTCACGGAAAAATTCACCCCTCCACTTT. Translation gives CASSSRKNSPLHF.

There are many counts of this clonotype. The chain recombines TRBV5-1 with TRBJ2-1, with 9 bases aligning to TRBD2. Germline CDR1 and CDR2: SGHRS and YFSETQ. The CDR3 has 15 residues. V dropped 1 base and J dropped 9; count of bases not matched to a gene: 8. The CDR3 spells CASSLPSGAQGEQFF. The CDR3 bases are TGCGCCAGCAGCTTGCCTAGCGGGGCCCAGGGTGAGCAGTTCTTC.

This clonotype was found many times. V is TRBV6-2 or TRBV6-3 and J is TRBJ2-1, with 9 nucleotides matching TRBD2. The CDR3 contains 15 residues. Germline CDR1 reads MNHEY; CDR2 reads SVGEGT. The J segment lost 4 bases and the V segment lost 6 bases, leaving 7 bases of the junction unmatched. The CDR3 here is CASRDASGVYNEQFF. CDR3 DNA sequence: TGTGCCAGCAGGGACGCTAGCGGGGTATACAATGAGCAGTTCTTC.

This clonotype was observed once. This sequence joins TRBV20-1 and TRBJ2-3; TRBD2 matches 13 bases. There are 16 residues in the CDR3. The germline V gene encodes CDR1 DFQATT and CDR2 SNEGSKA (reference sequence). V shed 0 bases, J shed 6 bases, and the junction held 6 bases outside the gene matches. Here the CDR3 DNA reads TGCAGTGCTAGAGACCGACTAGCGGGGGGCAGGGATACGCAGTATTTT. As protein: CSARDRLAGGRDTQYF.

Ten or more counts support this clonotype. The chain joins TRBV24-1 to TRBJ2-1; possible D gene TRBD2, 7 bases. The V gene's germline CDR1 is KGHDR and CDR2 SFDVKD. The CDR3 sequence is 15 residues long. Trimming pared 3 bases from V and 5 bases from J, leaving 13 bases between. The CDR3 reads CATSDGRGGNNEQFF. In DNA form, the CDR3 reads TGTGCCACCAGTGATGGGAGGGGGGGCAACAATGAGCAGTTCTTC.

This clonotype was seen only once. A junction boundary mismatches the germline segment, possibly from a read error. The rearrangement links TRBV18 to TRBJ1-5; TRBD1 is a possible D gene (5 bases). The CDR3 contains 17 residues. The germline CDR1 and CDR2 sequences are KGHSH and LQKENI. The CDR3 DNA reads TGTGCCAGCTCACCGCTCTCGGGGGTCGGGAGCAATCAGCCCGAGCATTTT. Translated, it gives CASSPLSGVGSNQPEHF.